The text below deals with one TCR beta chain. What it recognizes is unknown. Isolation of PBMCs gave at least 6.5 million cells per sample. A sample-barcoded 5' primer and a J-beta primer mix were used in a second PCR of roughly 7 to 11 cycles. TCRdb processed the 5' RACE reads anew with MiXCR; each CDR3 protein has one entry. The sample records around 650,000 distinct CDR3 sequences, 40% to 45% being singletons. Trimming took 5 bases from V and 8 from J, leaving 12 bases between them. This CDR3 has 12 residues. Germline V gene sequence: CDR1 SEHNR, CDR2 FQNEAQ (reference sequence). This entry belongs to a study of blood T cells in healthy people across ages. Study results and caveats: Those diversity estimates obtained from one million T cells were thought to be underestimates. No one knew whether donors had CMV, which possibly confounded expanded clonotype changes.

This sequence was found in a man older than 75 in good health. Sequencing was carried out using blood. V and J are TRBV7-9 and TRBJ1-2, with D unresolved. CDR3 nucleotide sequence: TGTGCCAGCAGCATCCATTATGGCGGCTACACCTTC. Protein: CASSIHYGGYTF.